The present TCR beta chain was sequenced within a study of blood T cells in healthy people across ages. V lost 0 bases, J lost 5 bases, and 5 bases stayed unmatched. This CDR3 has 16 residues. Germline CDR1 and CDR2: MNHEY and SMNVEV (reference sequence). Through a sample-barcoded 5' primer and a J-beta primer mix, a second PCR was run for roughly 6 to 11 cycles. A single record per CDR3 protein comes from TCRdb applying MiXCR to the 5' RACE reads. Of 800,000 or so distinct CDR3 sequences listed, 20% to 30% are singletons. The same data also went into a second study, on T cells of mothers and their children. According to that study: Samples were obtained from a few healthy Caucasian mothers and their six children. The analysis detected no persistent microchimeric T cell clones.

The V call is TRBV27, the J call TRBJ2-7; 12 nucleotides agree with TRBD2. The sample taken for sequencing was blood. The origin of this receptor is a boy aged 5 to 17 in good health. The CDR3 is CASSLSGLAGLHEQYF. CDR3 coding DNA: TGTGCCAGCAGTTTATCGGGACTAGCGGGCTTACACGAGCAGTACTTC.